This TCR beta chain was captured in a study of lymphopenia after photon versus proton radiotherapy. Study outcomes and limitations: After the lymphocyte nadir, photon-treated repertoires showed oligoclonal expansion, especially of CD8+ Temra cells.

Concerning this clone itself: The antigen is unknown.

Germline-derived CDR1 and CDR2 are LNHDA and SQIVND (reference sequence). CDR3 length equals 13 residues. The germline V and J ends were trimmed by 5 bases and 1 base, with 9 bases remaining between them. Using immunoSEQ multiplex PCR, the repertoire was profiled, and TCRdb retains in-frame clones only, with some absent. The repertoire has about 22,000 clones, around nine tenths of them found once; the top ten carry roughly 10%. The chain combines TRBV19 with TRBJ2-7; D is ambiguous. The source is an elderly man with esophageal cancer. The specimen was peripheral blood, collected from a patient treated with proton-based radiotherapy. CDR3 sequence: CASSWTQSYEQYF. The CDR3 bases are TGTGCCAGTAGTTGGACCCAGTCCTACGAGCAGTACTTC.